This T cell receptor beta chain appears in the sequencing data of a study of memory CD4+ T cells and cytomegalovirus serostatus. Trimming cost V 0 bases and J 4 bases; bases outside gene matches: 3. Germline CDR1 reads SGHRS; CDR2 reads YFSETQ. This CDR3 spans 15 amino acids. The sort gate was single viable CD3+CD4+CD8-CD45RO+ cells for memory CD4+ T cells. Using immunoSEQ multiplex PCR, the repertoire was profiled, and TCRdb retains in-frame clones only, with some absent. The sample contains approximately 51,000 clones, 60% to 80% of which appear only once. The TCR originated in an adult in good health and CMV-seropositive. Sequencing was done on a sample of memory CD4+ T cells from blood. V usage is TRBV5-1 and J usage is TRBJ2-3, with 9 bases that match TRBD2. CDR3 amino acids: CASSLALAGPDTQYF. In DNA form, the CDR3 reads TGCGCCAGCAGCTTGGCTCTAGCGGGGCCAGATACGCAGTATTTT.